This TCR beta chain stems from a study of post-analysis software for immune sequencing data. The TCR beta cDNA libraries carried unique molecular identifiers. MiXCR, applied by TCRdb to the PCR reads, yields one record per CDR3 protein. The repertoire includes 700,000 to 800,000 distinct CDR3 sequences, 25% to 30% of them detected once, and approximately 0.55% sits in the top ten. Findings and caveats of the study: When patients were compared with controls, a handful of TRBV segments were more frequent, TRBV5-6, TRBV5-1 and TRBV20-1 among them. Samples from one preparation batch, clustered by F measure, grouped strongly together. For normalized Chao1 diversity, multiple sclerosis patients scored significantly lower than controls did.

This CDR3 region has 14 residues. Germline CDR1 LNHNV, CDR2 YYDKDF (reference sequence). Trimming pared 1 base from V and 7 bases from J, leaving 13 bases between. This clonotype has just a few counts. Its antigen is as yet unknown. The sequenced sample was blood. The clonotype originates from a girl aged 5 to 17 with multiple sclerosis. This chain connects TRBV15 to TRBJ1-1; D is perhaps TRBD1 (6 bases). CDR3 amino acids: CATSRVDRTNEAFF. The CDR3, as DNA: TGTGCCACCAGCAGAGTAGACAGGACTAATGAAGCTTTCTTT.